This entry lists 22 T cell receptor beta chains sequenced from one sample in a study of early T cells in non-severe SARS-CoV-2 infection (dated by TCRdb to 2020 to 2023). Libraries came from 5' RACE. Sequencing used a NextSeq 500. TCRdb took the public reads, trimmed them with fastp at Q25, ran MiXCR for clone calling and kept in-frame beta chains. Under each unique CDR3 protein, matching rows form one entry showing the most common genes and DNA. Recorded for this sample are about 64,000 distinct CDR3 sequences; around 11% of them occurred a single time. Roughly 3% of the sample is in the top ten clones. Sequencing used whole blood, obtained at baseline. The source of these receptors is an adult who was a healthcare worker with PCR-confirmed SARS-CoV-2 infection or an uninfected control (not recorded which).

V gene TRBV30 combines with J gene TRBJ2-7; the D is unclear. V was cut by 4 bases and J by 3 bases, with 13 bases left in between. This CDR3 comprises 13 residues. Germline lookup yields CDR1 GTSNPN and CDR2 SVGIG (reference sequence). This chain's CDR3 is CAWTGPGVYEQYF. CDR3 bases: TGTGCCTGGACCGGCCCCGGAGTCTACGAGCAGTACTTC.

This clonotype was detected many times. The genes are TRBV5-1 and TRBJ2-5, with D unresolved. The CDR3 is made up of 14 amino acids. Looked up from germline, CDR1 is SGHRS and CDR2 is YFSETQ. V lost 5 bases to trimming and J lost 2 bases, with 13 bases between them. The CDR3: CASSSMGYQETQYF. CDR3 DNA: TGCGCCAGCAGTTCGATGGGATATCAAGAGACCCAGTACTTC.

The chain joins TRBV2 to TRBJ2-2; 9 nucleotides line up with TRBD1. J gave up 5 bases and V 9 bases, and 7 bases lay outside the gene matches. Germline CDR1 is SNHLY and CDR2 is FYNNEI. CDR3 length equals 14 residues. The CDR3 sequence: CARGGTGRTGELFF. CDR3 DNA sequence: TGTGCCAGAGGAGGGACAGGGAGGACCGGGGAGCTGTTTTTT.

This clonotype was seen a few times. The genes are TRBV20-1 and TRBJ2-3; possibly TRBD2 for D (5 bases). The CDR3 loop spans 16 amino acids. Trimming pared 2 bases from V and 4 bases from J, leaving 19 bases between. In germline, CDR1 is DFQATT, CDR2 SNEGSKA (reference sequence). CDR3 loop: CSARRSLALSADTQYF. The CDR3 nucleotides are TGCAGTGCTAGACGGTCTCTAGCTTTAAGCGCAGATACGCAGTATTTT.

The chain is built from TRBV2 and TRBJ1-2; D call uncertain. The germline V gene encodes CDR1 SNHLY and CDR2 FYNNEI. This CDR3 has 12 residues. Trimming took 2 bases from V and 0 from J, leaving 1 base between them. Here the CDR3 DNA reads TGTGCCAGCAGTGAAACTAACTATGGCTACACCTTC. This codes for CASSETNYGYTF.

This clonotype has more than one count but fewer than ten. V usage is TRBV29-1 and J usage is TRBJ1-1, with D possibly TRBD1 on 5 matching bases. CDR3 size: 14 residues. The V gene's germline CDR1 is SQVTM and CDR2 ANQGSEA. V lost 4 bases and J lost 2, with 14 bases in between. CDR3 sequence (DNA): TGCAGCGTTGGCCAGGGACCAACTAACACTGAAGCTTTCTTT. This gives the protein CSVGQGPTNTEAFF.

There are a few counts of this clonotype. The chain has TRBV10-2 and TRBJ1-2; a possible D gene is TRBD1 (5 bases). This CDR3 has 14 amino acids. V was cut by 0 bases and J by 8 bases, with 13 bases left in between. Germline-derived CDR1 and CDR2 are WSHSY and SAAADI. The CDR3 reads CASSESRGTGGYTF. CDR3 DNA: TGCGCCAGCAGTGAGTCGAGGGGCACGGGAGGCTACACCTTC.

The chain links TRBV6-2 or TRBV6-3 to TRBJ2-5; D not resolved. Germline V gene lookup returns CDR1 MNHEY and CDR2 SVGEGT. Trimming left V 2 bases short and J 3 bases short, with 10 bases between. CDR3 length equals 14 residues. CDR3 sequence (DNA): TGTGCCAGCAGTTACGGCAGGTGGGAAGAGACCCAGTACTTC. It specifies CASSYGRWEETQYF.

This clonotype was recorded at least ten times. CDR3 amino acids: CSVVLGTRYGYTF. CDR3 sequence (DNA): TGCAGCGTAGTCTTAGGGACTCGCTATGGCTACACCTTC. The chain has TRBV29-1 and TRBJ1-2; D may be TRBD1 (5 bases). Looked up from germline, CDR1 is SQVTM and CDR2 is ANQGSEA. Trimming left V 6 bases short and J 4 bases short, with 15 bases between. The CDR3 runs 13 residues.

The gene calls are TRBV20-1 and TRBJ2-7; D may be TRBD1 (6 bases). Trimming took 6 bases from V and 6 from J, leaving 15 bases between them. Germline-derived CDR1 and CDR2 are DFQATT and SNEGSKA (reference sequence). The CDR3 loop spans 12 amino acids. The CDR3 DNA follows: TGCAGTGCGACAAATACAGGGCGCGAGCAGTACTTC. Its protein product is CSATNTGREQYF.

The J gene is TRBJ1-1, the V gene TRBV11-2; tentatively, D is TRBD1 (6 bases). The CDR3 is 17 amino acids. V was shortened by 5 bases and J by 1 base, with 20 bases between the two germline ends. Germline lookup yields CDR1 SGHAT and CDR2 FQNNGV. CDR3 loop: CASSHMTGRGTNTEAFF. CDR3 bases: TGTGCCAGCAGCCATATGACAGGTAGAGGAACGAACACTGAAGCTTTCTTT. The full variable domain, rest sourced from reference TRBV11-2 and TRBJ1-1, is EAGVAQSPRYKIIEKRQSVAFWCNPISGHATLYWYQQILGQGPKLLIQFQNNGVVDDSQLPKDRFSAERLKGVDSTLKIQPAKLEDSAVYLCASSHMTGRGTNTEAFFGQGTRLTVV.

This clonotype was detected a few times. The V gene is TRBV7-8, the J gene TRBJ2-1, with 10 bases fitting TRBD2. The CDR3 runs to 14 residues. The V gene's germline CDR1 is SGHVS and CDR2 FQNEAQ. J was trimmed by 7 bases and V by 5 bases; bases with no gene match: 5. The CDR3 sequence: CASSERGGSNEQFF. DNA of the CDR3: TGTGCCAGCAGCGAGCGGGGGGGCAGTAATGAGCAGTTCTTC.

V gene TRBV6-1 combines with J gene TRBJ2-3, with D maybe TRBD1 (6 bases). Germline CDR1 and CDR2: MNHNS and SASEGT. The ends were cut back, 11 bases at V and 1 base at J, with 13 bases in the middle. The CDR3 totals 13 residues. Here the CDR3 reads CAGRGYGTDTQYF. CDR3 in DNA: TGTGCCGGAAGGGGGTACGGCACAGATACGCAGTATTTT.

This clonotype was detected a few times. This chain links TRBV6-2 or TRBV6-3 with TRBJ2-7, with 8 bases lining up with TRBD1. CDR1 and CDR2 from the germline V gene are MNHEY and SVGEGT. The trim removed 7 bases at V and 4 bases at J, leaving 9 bases unmatched. The CDR3 covers 14 residues. Here the CDR3 reads CASTKRTGPYEQYF. In nucleotides, the CDR3 is TGTGCCAGCACAAAAAGGACAGGGCCTTACGAGCAGTACTTC.

V gene TRBV7-6 combines with J gene TRBJ1-4; D possibly corresponds to TRBD1 (6 bases). The CDR3 totals 13 residues. Trimming stripped 3 bases from V and 11 bases from J, with 13 bases between. Germline values: CDR1 SGHVS, CDR2 FNYEAQ. CDR3 sequence reads: CASSFLPGAKLFF. CDR3 nucleotides: TGTGCCAGCAGCTTCCTTCCGGGGGCGAAACTGTTTTTT.

The table lists this clonotype with a few counts. The chain recombines TRBV12-3 or TRBV12-4 with TRBJ1-2, with 7 bases lining up with TRBD1. CDR3 length equals 13 residues. J lost 6 bases, V lost 10 bases, and 11 bases had no gene match. The CDR3 DNA reads as TGTGCCACCGAGACAGGGAAGATACATGGCTACACCTTC. Translation gives CATETGKIHGYTF.

In the case of this clonotype: This may come from a read error, since a much larger clone is one base off. The gene calls are TRBV25-1 and TRBJ2-1; D is undetermined. V was shortened by 4 bases and J by 8 bases, with 12 bases between the two germline ends. Germline V lookup: CDR1 MGHDK, CDR2 SYGVNS. The CDR3 has 13 amino acids. DNA of the CDR3: TGTGCCAGCAGTGGACGGCCAAGGTATGAGCAGTTCTTC. Its translation: CASSGRPRYEQFF.

This clonotype has at least ten counts. The genes are TRBV6-1 and TRBJ2-1; 12 bases fit TRBD2. The germline V gene encodes CDR1 MNHNS and CDR2 SASEGT. The V segment lost 6 bases and the J segment 2 bases; nucleotides outside the gene matches: 5. The CDR3 has 16 amino acids. Here the CDR3 reads CASRPRTSGAYNEQFF. The CDR3 DNA is TGTGCCAGCAGACCCCGGACTAGCGGGGCCTACAATGAGCAGTTCTTC.

This clonotype is medium-sized by share. J is TRBJ1-2 and V is TRBV20-1, with TRBD1 matching over 8 bases. V was clipped by 5 bases and J by 2 bases; unmatched bases: 4. This CDR3 region has 13 residues. Germline CDR1 reads DFQATT; CDR2 reads SNEGSKA (reference sequence). CDR3 in DNA: TGCAGTGCTGAGGGACAGGAGAACTATGGCTACACCTTC. It encodes CSAEGQENYGYTF.

A few counts support this clonotype. V is TRBV4-3 and J is TRBJ2-3, with TRBD1 matching over 10 bases. The CDR3 length is 17 residues. The germline V gene has CDR1 LGHNA and CDR2 YSLEER. The trim removed 4 bases at V and 3 bases at J, leaving 10 bases unmatched. The DNA for the CDR3 is TGCGCCAGCAGCCCAGGGGACAGGGGATCACAGACAGATACGCAGTATTTT. It specifies CASSPGDRGSQTDTQYF.

This clonotype was detected once. The chain carries TRBV4-3 and TRBJ2-7; perhaps TRBD2 as D (5 bases). The CDR3 runs 13 residues. Germline CDR1 is LGHNA and CDR2 is YSLEER. V gave up 1 base and J gave up 4 bases, with 8 bases separating them. CDR3 protein: CASSQARTYEQYF. For the CDR3, the DNA is TGCGCCAGCAGCCAAGCCCGGACTTACGAGCAGTACTTC.

The V gene is TRBV7-9, the J gene TRBJ1-2; possibly TRBD1 for D (6 bases). Germline V gives CDR1 SEHNR, CDR2 FQNEAQ (reference sequence). The CDR3 consists of 14 residues. The germline V and J ends were trimmed by 1 base and 4 bases, with 10 bases remaining between them. The CDR3 protein is CASSLVTGFYGYTF. The CDR3 nucleotides read TGTGCCAGCAGCTTAGTGACAGGATTCTATGGCTACACCTTC.